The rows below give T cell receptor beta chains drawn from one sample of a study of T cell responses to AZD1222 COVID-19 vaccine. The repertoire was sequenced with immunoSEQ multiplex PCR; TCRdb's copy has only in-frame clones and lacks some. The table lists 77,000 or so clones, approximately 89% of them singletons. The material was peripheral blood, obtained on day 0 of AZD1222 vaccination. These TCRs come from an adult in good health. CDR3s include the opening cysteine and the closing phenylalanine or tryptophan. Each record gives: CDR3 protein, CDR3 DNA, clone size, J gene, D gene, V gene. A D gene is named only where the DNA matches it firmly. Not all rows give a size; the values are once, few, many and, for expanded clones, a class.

CDR3 protein: CASSEDRGPREKLFF
CDR3 DNA: TGTGCCAGCAGTGAAGACAGGGGGCCTAGGGAAAAACTGTTTTTT
clone size: .
J gene: TRBJ1-4
D gene: TRBD1
V gene: TRBV28

CDR3 protein: CASSQDGAGVPYEQYF
CDR3 DNA: TGTGCCAGCAGCCAAGATGGTGCGGGAGTCCCCTACGAGCAGTACTTC
clone size: .
J gene: TRBJ2-7
D gene: TRBD2
V gene: TRBV4-2

CDR3 protein: CASSPQGDRPTGELFF
CDR3 DNA: TGTGCCAGCAGCCCACAAGGGGACAGGCCCACCGGGGAGCTGTTTTTT
clone size: few
J gene: TRBJ2-2
D gene: TRBD1
V gene: TRBV7-9

CDR3 protein: CASSLGAISGQFF
CDR3 DNA: TGTGCCAGCAGCTTGGGGGCTATAAGTGGTCAGTTCTTC
clone size: few
J gene: TRBJ2-1
D gene: .
V gene: TRBV5-5

CDR3 protein: CASSLSGVAGSYNEQFF
CDR3 DNA: TGTGCCAGCAGCCTGAGCGGGGTAGCGGGGTCGTACAATGAGCAGTTCTTC
clone size: .
J gene: TRBJ2-1
D gene: TRBD2
V gene: TRBV7-3

CDR3 protein: CASSQDRLGIEQYF
CDR3 DNA: TGCGCCAGCAGCCAAGATCGGTTAGGGATCGAGCAGTACTTC
clone size: .
J gene: TRBJ2-7
D gene: .
V gene: TRBV4-1

CDR3 protein: CASSLCRGDAYEQYF
CDR3 DNA: TGTGCCAGCAGTTTATGCAGGGGAGACGCCTACGAGCAGTACTTC
clone size: once
J gene: TRBJ2-7
D gene: .
V gene: TRBV28

CDR3 protein: CASSLDVSEQYF
CDR3 DNA: TGTGCCAGCAGCTTGGACGTATCCGAGCAGTACTTC
clone size: few
J gene: TRBJ2-7
D gene: .
V gene: TRBV5-5

CDR3 protein: CASSSPGQSTDTQYF
CDR3 DNA: TGTGCCAGCAGTTCCCCGGGACAGAGCACAGATACGCAGTATTTT
clone size: .
J gene: TRBJ2-3
D gene: TRBD1
V gene: TRBV27

CDR3 protein: CASIPGRSYNSPLHF
CDR3 DNA: TGTGCCAGCATTCCGGGGAGATCCTATAATTCACCCCTCCACTTT
clone size: .
J gene: TRBJ1-6
D gene: .
V gene: TRBV2

CDR3 protein: CASSLNTEAFF
CDR3 DNA: TGTGCCAGCAGCTTGAACACTGAAGCTTTCTTT
clone size: .
J gene: TRBJ1-1
D gene: .
V gene: TRBV5-4

CDR3 protein: CAWRGDRAENEQYF
CDR3 DNA: TGTGCCTGGAGGGGGGACAGGGCCGAAAACGAGCAGTACTTC
clone size: once
J gene: TRBJ2-7
D gene: TRBD1
V gene: TRBV30

CDR3 protein: CASSQERAGGPDTQYF
CDR3 DNA: TGTGCCAGCAGCCAAGAAAGAGCGGGGGGGCCAGATACGCAGTATTTT
clone size: .
J gene: TRBJ2-3
D gene: TRBD2
V gene: TRBV4-2

CDR3 protein: CASSFDLQSSYEQYF
CDR3 DNA: TGTGCCAGCAGTTTTGACCTCCAGAGCTCCTACGAGCAGTACTTC
clone size: .
J gene: TRBJ2-7
D gene: .
V gene: TRBV6-5

CDR3 protein: CASSLPRNEQFF
CDR3 DNA: TGTGCCAGCAGTTTACCTAGGAATGAGCAGTTCTTC
clone size: .
J gene: TRBJ2-1
D gene: .
V gene: TRBV12-3/TRBV12-4

CDR3 protein: CASSLSLAGYNEQFF
CDR3 DNA: TGTGCCAGCAGCTTAAGTCTAGCGGGCTACAATGAGCAGTTCTTC
clone size: .
J gene: TRBJ2-1
D gene: TRBD2
V gene: TRBV7-8

CDR3 protein: CASSNGPDLMGNEQYF
CDR3 DNA: TGTGCCAGCAGTAACGGTCCGGATTTGATGGGGAACGAGCAGTACTTC
clone size: many
J gene: TRBJ2-7
D gene: .
V gene: TRBV28

CDR3 protein: CASSFHDRGRSNEKLFF
CDR3 DNA: TGTGCCAGCAGTTTCCACGACAGGGGAAGGTCTAATGAAAAACTGTTTTTT
clone size: .
J gene: TRBJ1-4
D gene: TRBD1
V gene: TRBV27

CDR3 protein: CASSLSVLAITGELFF
CDR3 DNA: TGTGCCAGCAGTTTATCCGTCCTAGCGATCACCGGGGAGCTGTTTTTT
clone size: .
J gene: TRBJ2-2
D gene: .
V gene: TRBV28

CDR3 protein: CASSESGPYTDTQYF
CDR3 DNA: TGTGCCAGCAGTGAATCCGGACCTTACACAGATACGCAGTATTTT
clone size: .
J gene: TRBJ2-3
D gene: .
V gene: TRBV25-1

CDR3 protein: CASSLGAVYSNTEAFF
CDR3 DNA: TGTGCCAGCAGCTTAGGCGCGGTCTACTCGAACACTGAAGCTTTCTTT
clone size: .
J gene: TRBJ1-1
D gene: .
V gene: TRBV7-2

CDR3 protein: CASTEASLMNTEAFF
CDR3 DNA: TGTGCCAGTACCGAGGCGAGTCTCATGAACACTGAAGCTTTCTTT
clone size: few
J gene: TRBJ1-1
D gene: .
V gene: TRBV7-9

CDR3 protein: CASSRRTSGKNNEQFF
CDR3 DNA: TGTGCCAGCAGCCGTCGAACTAGCGGGAAAAACAATGAGCAGTTCTTC
clone size: .
J gene: TRBJ2-1
D gene: TRBD2
V gene: TRBV27

CDR3 protein: CASSPGQGAENEQFF
CDR3 DNA: TGTGCCAGCAGCCCCGGACAGGGGGCAGAGAATGAGCAGTTCTTC
clone size: few
J gene: TRBJ2-1
D gene: TRBD1
V gene: TRBV7-7

CDR3 protein: CASTSTGANTEAFF
CDR3 DNA: TGTGCCAGCACCTCGACAGGGGCAAACACTGAAGCTTTCTTT
clone size: .
J gene: TRBJ1-1
D gene: TRBD1
V gene: TRBV7-9

CDR3 protein: CASSYRKGYAFF
CDR3 DNA: TGTGCCAGCAGTTACCGCAAGGGATATGCTTTCTTT
clone size: .
J gene: TRBJ1-1
D gene: .
V gene: TRBV6-5

CDR3 protein: CASTELAGEAGELFF
CDR3 DNA: TGTGCCAGCACCGAGCTAGCGGGAGAGGCCGGGGAGCTGTTTTTT
clone size: once
J gene: TRBJ2-2
D gene: TRBD2
V gene: TRBV7-9

CDR3 protein: CASSLEGTGYNEQFF
CDR3 DNA: TGTGCCAGCAGCTTGGAGGGGACTGGTTACAATGAGCAGTTCTTC
clone size: .
J gene: TRBJ2-1
D gene: .
V gene: TRBV5-8

CDR3 protein: CASSPGTGPYNEQFF
CDR3 DNA: TGTGCCAGCAGCCCCGGGACAGGGCCCTACAATGAGCAGTTCTTC
clone size: .
J gene: TRBJ2-1
D gene: TRBD1
V gene: TRBV6-6

CDR3 protein: CASSLRTGAFNEKLFF
CDR3 DNA: TGTGCCAGCAGCTTACGGACAGGGGCTTTTAATGAAAAACTGTTTTTT
clone size: .
J gene: TRBJ1-4
D gene: TRBD1
V gene: TRBV11-2

CDR3 protein: CASSRGTGELFF
CDR3 DNA: TGTGCCAGTTCCCGTGGCACCGGGGAGCTGTTTTTT
clone size: .
J gene: TRBJ2-2
D gene: .
V gene: TRBV19

CDR3 protein: CASSSRDRLYGYTF
CDR3 DNA: TGTGCCAGCAGCTCCCGGGACAGATTATATGGCTACACCTTC
clone size: .
J gene: TRBJ1-2
D gene: TRBD1
V gene: TRBV13

CDR3 protein: CASTGMGVEGYGYTF
CDR3 DNA: TGTGCCAGCACTGGGATGGGGGTCGAGGGCTATGGCTACACCTTC
clone size: .
J gene: TRBJ1-2
D gene: .
V gene: TRBV6-5

CDR3 protein: CASSIRSNQPQHF
CDR3 DNA: TGTGCCAGCAGTATCAGATCCAATCAGCCCCAGCATTTT
clone size: .
J gene: TRBJ1-5
D gene: .
V gene: TRBV27

CDR3 protein: CASSSRQDNYGYTF
CDR3 DNA: TGTGCCAGCAGTTCCCGACAGGATAACTATGGCTACACCTTC
clone size: .
J gene: TRBJ1-2
D gene: .
V gene: TRBV27

CDR3 protein: CASSERQLQNTEAFF
CDR3 DNA: TGTGCCAGTAGTGAGCGACAGCTTCAGAACACTGAAGCTTTCTTT
clone size: .
J gene: TRBJ1-1
D gene: .
V gene: TRBV19

CDR3 protein: CASSLARREEGYTF
CDR3 DNA: TGTGCCAGCAGCTTGGCTCGGAGGGAGGAGGGCTACACCTTC
clone size: .
J gene: TRBJ1-2
D gene: .
V gene: TRBV5-4

CDR3 protein: CASSLEGDRILYGYTF
CDR3 DNA: TGTGCCAGCAGCTTAGAGGGGGACAGGATTCTTTATGGCTACACCTTC
clone size: .
J gene: TRBJ1-2
D gene: TRBD1
V gene: TRBV7-2

CDR3 protein: CASGKLDRYYNEQFF
CDR3 DNA: TGTGCCAGCGGAAAATTGGACAGATACTACAATGAGCAGTTCTTC
clone size: .
J gene: TRBJ2-1
D gene: .
V gene: TRBV28

CDR3 protein: CASSEDPRARELFF
CDR3 DNA: TGTGCCAGCAGTGAAGACCCCAGAGCCAGGGAGCTGTTTTTT
clone size: .
J gene: TRBJ2-2
D gene: .
V gene: TRBV6-1

CDR3 protein: CASSPQKLSNQPQHF
CDR3 DNA: TGTGCCAGCAGCCCCCAGAAACTTAGCAATCAGCCCCAGCATTTT
clone size: once
J gene: TRBJ1-5
D gene: .
V gene: TRBV7-2

CDR3 protein: CASSLDSISNQPQHF
CDR3 DNA: TGCGCCAGCAGCCTTGACAGTATTAGCAATCAGCCCCAGCATTTT
clone size: .
J gene: TRBJ1-5
D gene: .
V gene: TRBV5-1

CDR3 protein: CASSFSGRAAGELFF
CDR3 DNA: TGTGCCAGCAGTTTTAGCGGGAGGGCCGCCGGGGAGCTGTTTTTT
clone size: .
J gene: TRBJ2-2
D gene: TRBD2
V gene: TRBV6-5

CDR3 protein: CASSLGGTGELFF
CDR3 DNA: TGCGCCAGCAGCTTGGGCGGGACCGGGGAGCTGTTTTTT
clone size: .
J gene: TRBJ2-2
D gene: .
V gene: TRBV5-1

CDR3 protein: CASSQGLGLNQPQHF
CDR3 DNA: TGCGCCAGCAGCCAAGGGCTGGGACTAAATCAGCCCCAGCATTTT
clone size: .
J gene: TRBJ1-5
D gene: .
V gene: TRBV4-1

CDR3 protein: CASSQGLLNTGELFF
CDR3 DNA: TGCGCCAGCAGCCAAGGGTTGCTGAACACCGGGGAGCTGTTTTTT
clone size: .
J gene: TRBJ2-2
D gene: .
V gene: TRBV4-1

CDR3 protein: CASSQSASNEKLFF
CDR3 DNA: TGTGCCAGCAGCCAATCTGCGTCTAATGAAAAACTGTTTTTT
clone size: .
J gene: TRBJ1-4
D gene: .
V gene: TRBV3-1/TRBV3-2

CDR3 protein: CASSYPPSTLRRYEQYF
CDR3 DNA: TGTGCCAGCAGCTACCCCCCATCCACACTCCGGAGGTACGAGCAGTACTTC
clone size: .
J gene: TRBJ2-7
D gene: .
V gene: TRBV7-9